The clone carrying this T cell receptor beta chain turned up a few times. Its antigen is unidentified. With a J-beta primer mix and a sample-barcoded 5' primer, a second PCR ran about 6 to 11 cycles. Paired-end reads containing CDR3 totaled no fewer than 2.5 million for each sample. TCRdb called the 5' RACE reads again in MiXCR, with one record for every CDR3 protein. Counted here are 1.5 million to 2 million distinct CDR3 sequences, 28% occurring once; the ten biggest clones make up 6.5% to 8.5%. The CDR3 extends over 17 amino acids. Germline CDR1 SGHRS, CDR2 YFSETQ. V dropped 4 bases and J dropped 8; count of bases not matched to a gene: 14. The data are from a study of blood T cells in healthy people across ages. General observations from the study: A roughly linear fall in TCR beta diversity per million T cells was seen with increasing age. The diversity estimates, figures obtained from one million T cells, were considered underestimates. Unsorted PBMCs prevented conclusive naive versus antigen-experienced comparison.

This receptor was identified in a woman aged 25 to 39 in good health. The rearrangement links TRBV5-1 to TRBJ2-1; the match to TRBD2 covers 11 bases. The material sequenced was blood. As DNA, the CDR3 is TGCGCCAGCAGCCCTGGTATGACTAGCGGGGCGACGGATGAGCAGTTCTTC. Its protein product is CASSPGMTSGATDEQFF.